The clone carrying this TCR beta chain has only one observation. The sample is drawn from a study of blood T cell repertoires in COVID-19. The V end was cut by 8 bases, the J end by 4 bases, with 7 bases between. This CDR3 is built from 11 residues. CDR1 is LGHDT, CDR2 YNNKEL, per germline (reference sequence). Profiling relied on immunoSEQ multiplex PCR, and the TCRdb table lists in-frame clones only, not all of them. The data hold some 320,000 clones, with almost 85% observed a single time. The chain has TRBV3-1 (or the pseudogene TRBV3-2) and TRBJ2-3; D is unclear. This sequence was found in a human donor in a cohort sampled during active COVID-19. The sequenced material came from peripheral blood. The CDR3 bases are TGTGCCAGCTCCATAGCAGATACGCAGTATTTT. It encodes CASSIADTQYF.